These 25 T cell receptor beta chains came from one sample sequenced in a study of CD4+ T cells in melanoma. Using immunoSEQ multiplex PCR, the repertoire was profiled, and TCRdb retains in-frame clones only, with some absent. This sample has more than 4,500 clones, with just under 70% found just once. Sample: cells from a culture (not recorded whether cultured in vitro). The receptors were sampled from a human donor with melanoma.

The chain links TRBV19 to TRBJ2-3; TRBD2 matches at 10 bases. The trim removed 5 bases at V and 0 bases at J, leaving 8 bases unmatched. The V gene's germline CDR1 is LNHDA and CDR2 SQIVND (reference sequence). The CDR3 has 17 residues. CDR3 in DNA: TGTGCCAGTAGTTTAATAGCGGGGGGCACTAGCACAGATACGCAGTATTTT. Translation: CASSLIAGGTSTDTQYF.

The CDR3: CAISESGGAGQYF. In DNA, the CDR3 is TGTGCCATCAGTGAAAGCGGGGGGGCCGGGCAGTACTTC. The chain uses TRBV10-3 and TRBJ2-7, with TRBD2 matching 10 bases. The length of the CDR3 is 13 residues. The germline CDR1 and CDR2 sequences are ENHRY and SYGVKD. Trimming removed 3 bases from V and 9 bases from J; junction bases left unmatched: 5.

The V gene is TRBV6-5, the J gene TRBJ2-2; D not certain. V lost 6 bases and J lost 6, with 8 bases in between. Germline V gives CDR1 MNHEY, CDR2 SVGAGI. The CDR3 is made up of 12 amino acids. CDR3: CASSTLAGELFF. The CDR3 bases are TGTGCCAGCAGCACTTTGGCCGGGGAGCTGTTTTTT.

V is TRBV30 and J is TRBJ2-7; D perhaps matches TRBD1 (6 bases). Germline V gene sequence: CDR1 GTSNPN, CDR2 SVGIG (reference sequence). V lost 4 bases, J lost 3 bases, and 13 bases lay in between. This CDR3 region has 13 residues. CDR3 in amino acids: CAWTGTPHYEQYF. CDR3 in DNA: TGTGCCTGGACCGGGACACCACACTACGAGCAGTACTTC.

The CDR3 sequence is CASSWDRRQTQYF. Written as DNA, the CDR3 is TGTGCCAGCAGCTGGGACAGACGGCAGACCCAGTACTTC. The gene calls are TRBV7-6 and TRBJ2-5, with 7 bases lining up with TRBD1. CDR1 and CDR2 from the germline V gene are SGHVS and FNYEAQ. CDR3 length equals 13 residues. J lost 6 bases, V lost 4 bases, and 5 bases had no gene match.

V usage is TRBV2 and J usage is TRBJ2-1; 11 bases align to TRBD2. V dropped 6 bases and J dropped 7; count of bases not matched to a gene: 8. The CDR3 runs to 15 residues. Germline values: CDR1 SNHLY, CDR2 FYNNEI. The CDR3 spells CASSYSGGDWNEQFF. The DNA for the CDR3 is TGTGCCAGCAGCTATAGCGGGGGGGATTGGAATGAGCAGTTCTTC. Variable domain in full (rest from reference TRBV2 and TRBJ2-1): EPEVTQTPSHQVTQMGQEVILRCVPISNHLYFYWYRQILGQKVEFLVSFYNNEISEKSEIFDDQFSVERPDGSNFTLKIRSTKLEDSAMYFCASSYSGGDWNEQFFGPGTRLTVL.

The chain combines TRBV20-1 with TRBJ2-3, with 11 bases matching TRBD2. Trimming cost V 3 bases and J 5 bases; bases outside gene matches: 10. Looked up from germline, CDR1 is DFQATT and CDR2 is SNEGSKA (reference sequence). CDR3 length: 16 amino acids. CDR3 DNA: TGCAGTGCTAGTAGTACTAGCGGGGGTACCGGAGATACGCAGTATTTT. Translated, it gives CSASSTSGGTGDTQYF.

This clone was found a few times. The V gene is TRBV28, the J gene TRBJ2-7, with D maybe TRBD1 (6 bases). CDR3 size: 14 residues. Germline V gene sequence: CDR1 MDHEN, CDR2 SYDVKM. V lost 4 bases, J lost 3 bases, and 13 bases lay in between. The CDR3 region is CASSSSQGFYEQYF. CDR3 DNA: TGTGCCAGCAGTTCCTCCCAGGGGTTCTACGAGCAGTACTTC.

The rearrangement links TRBV19 to TRBJ1-3, with a tentative D call TRBD1 (5 bases). The CDR3 length is 14 residues. V was shortened by 6 bases and J by 0 bases, with 9 bases between the two germline ends. CDR1 and CDR2 (germline): LNHDA, SQIVND (reference sequence). CDR3: CASRDDSSGNTIYF. The CDR3 nucleotides read TGTGCCAGTAGGGACGACAGCTCTGGAAACACCATATATTTT.

In its sample, this clone is large (0.1 to 1%). The gene calls are TRBV6-5 and TRBJ1-4; D perhaps matches TRBD1 (6 bases). From germline, CDR1 is MNHEY and CDR2 SVGAGI. V lost 1 base and J lost 8, with 17 bases in between. This CDR3 has 16 residues. The CDR3 DNA sequence: TGTGCCAGCAGTTACTACCCCCGGACAGTTACAGAAAAACTGTTTTTT. Amino acid sequence: CASSYYPRTVTEKLFF.

The rearrangement joins TRBV30 to TRBJ1-1; 7 bases match TRBD1. The V gene's germline CDR1 is GTSNPN and CDR2 SVGIG (reference sequence). The CDR3 length is 14 residues. V was clipped by 2 bases and J by 7 bases; unmatched bases: 10. The chain's CDR3 is CAWSKTGRLGEAFF. Here the CDR3 DNA reads TGTGCCTGGAGTAAGACAGGGAGGCTTGGTGAAGCTTTCTTT.

The chain links TRBV18 to TRBJ1-3; D is possibly TRBD1 (5 bases). Germline V gene sequence: CDR1 KGHSH, CDR2 LQKENI. V was clipped by 6 bases and J by 4 bases, with 25 bases between them. The length of the CDR3 is 18 residues. The CDR3 nucleotides are TGTGCCAGCTCCCTCCGATGGGAAGGGACTGTGTACGGAAACACCATATATTTT. Amino acid sequence: CASSLRWEGTVYGNTIYF.

The chain has TRBV11-2 and TRBJ2-4; no clear D. V lost 10 bases, J lost 3 bases, and 16 bases lay in between. The CDR3 has 14 residues. The germline gives CDR1 SGHAT, CDR2 FQNNGV. CDR3 DNA: TGTGCCACGGTGACGACGGTCGACAAAAACATTCAGTACTTC. It specifies CATVTTVDKNIQYF.

The chain recombines TRBV3-1 (or the pseudogene TRBV3-2) with TRBJ2-7; no clear D. The CDR3 has 13 residues. The germline gives CDR1 LGHDT, CDR2 YNNKEL (reference sequence). The ends were cut back, 3 bases at V and 2 bases at J, with 8 bases in the middle. The CDR3 coding sequence is TGTGCCAGCAGCCAGCGACAAACCTACGAGCAGTACTTC. Its translation is CASSQRQTYEQYF.

The chain has TRBV5-1 and TRBJ2-7; 7 bases are a match to TRBD2. The CDR3 length is 17 residues. Germline trimming cut 6 bases from V and 2 bases from J; bases unmatched to any gene: 17. Looked up from germline, CDR1 is SGHRS and CDR2 is YFSETQ. CDR3 residues: CASTFIPGDGGTYEQYF. The CDR3 nucleotides are TGCGCCAGCACCTTCATTCCTGGGGACGGGGGGACCTACGAGCAGTACTTC.

This clone showed up just once. This sequence joins TRBV4-2 and TRBJ2-2, with 11 bases that match TRBD2. Trimming took 4 bases from V and 5 from J; bases not matched to a gene: 6. The CDR3 loop spans 16 amino acids. Looked up from germline, CDR1 is LGHNA and CDR2 is YNFKEQ. The CDR3 sequence: CASSPLAGGKTGELFF. The CDR3 coding sequence is TGTGCCAGCAGCCCCCTAGCGGGGGGTAAAACCGGGGAGCTGTTTTTT.

This clone came up a few times. DNA of the CDR3: TGTGCCAGCAGTCGGACAACAGGGGGGGTTCCGGCTGAAGCTTTCTTT. Translating it yields CASSRTTGGVPAEAFF. The V gene is TRBV5-4, the J gene TRBJ1-1; 8 bases line up with TRBD1. The CDR3 spans 16 residues. V lost 5 bases and J lost 6; bases outside the gene matches: 15. Germline V gene lookup returns CDR1 SGHNT and CDR2 YYREEE (reference sequence).

The chain couples TRBV7-3 to TRBJ2-7; D is perhaps TRBD1 (6 bases). V lost 1 base, J lost 4 bases, and 14 bases lay in between. CDR1 SGHTA and CDR2 FQGTGA come from the germline V gene. The CDR3 is 15 amino acids. CDR3 protein: CASSLIPSGQYEQYF. CDR3 DNA sequence: TGTGCCAGCAGCTTAATCCCCTCCGGACAGTACGAGCAGTACTTC.

V and J are TRBV9 and TRBJ1-2; TRBD1 agrees at 7 bases. Trimming removed 2 bases from V and 9 bases from J; junction bases left unmatched: 16. The CDR3 contains 16 residues. In germline, CDR1 is SGDLS, CDR2 YYNGEE. The CDR3 sequence: CASSVSRQGSRGSYTF. The CDR3 DNA sequence: TGTGCCAGCAGCGTTAGCCGACAGGGCTCGCGGGGTAGCTACACCTTC.

This clone was seen only a few times. The V gene is TRBV6-1, the J gene TRBJ1-1; no reliable D call. The CDR3 is made up of 15 amino acids. Germline V gene lookup returns CDR1 MNHNS and CDR2 SASEGT. V was cut by 2 bases and J by 8 bases, with 18 bases left in between. In nucleotides, the CDR3 is TGTGCCAGCAGTGAAACTATGAACTTCGTGGCAGAAGCTTTCTTT. This sequence encodes CASSETMNFVAEAFF.

The chain couples TRBV6-5 to TRBJ2-1; TRBD1 matches at 8 bases. The CDR3 sequence is 14 residues long. Germline V lookup: CDR1 MNHEY, CDR2 SVGAGI. V shed 6 bases, J shed 9 bases, and the junction held 10 bases outside the gene matches. The CDR3 DNA sequence: TGTGCCAGCAGCGGACAGGGCTTGGAGGGTGAGCAGTTCTTC. The encoded protein is CASSGQGLEGEQFF.

This chain uses TRBV5-1 with TRBJ1-1; D is uncertain. Trimming cost V 3 bases and J 1 base, with 10 bases left between them. The length of the CDR3 is 14 residues. CDR1 and CDR2 from the germline V gene are SGHRS and YFSETQ. The chain's CDR3 is CASSSIGGNTEAFF. In DNA form, the CDR3 reads TGCGCCAGCAGCTCTATCGGCGGGAACACTGAAGCTTTCTTT.

The genes are TRBV3-1 (or the pseudogene TRBV3-2) and TRBJ2-1; the match to TRBD1 covers 12 bases. The CDR3 length is 15 residues. Germline V CDR1 and CDR2: LGHDT, YNNKEL (reference sequence). J was trimmed by 8 bases and V by 4 bases; bases with no gene match: 6. The CDR3 nucleotides are TGTGCCAGCAGCCCCTCGGGGACAGGGGGCTATGAGCAGTTCTTC. Translated: CASSPSGTGGYEQFF.

The chain has TRBV7-9 and TRBJ2-1; 8 bases line up with TRBD2. Germline V gene sequence: CDR1 SEHNR, CDR2 FQNEAQ (reference sequence). V trimming: 1 base; J trimming: 4 bases; junction bases outside the gene matches: 6. The length of the CDR3 is 16 residues. The CDR3 DNA reads TGTGCCAGCAGCTTAGGGGCGGGGGGCCCATACAATGAGCAGTTCTTC. This sequence encodes CASSLGAGGPYNEQFF.

Note on this clone: A much larger clone lies one base from this, so it may be a read error. The chain carries TRBV2 and TRBJ2-1; D call uncertain. The germline V and J ends were trimmed by 6 bases and 4 bases, with 4 bases remaining between them. This CDR3 comprises 11 residues. Germline V lookup: CDR1 SNHLY, CDR2 FYNNEI. DNA of the CDR3: TGTGCCAGCAGCCCTTACAATGAGCAGTTCTTC. Encoded protein: CASSPYNEQFF.